This T cell receptor beta chain was observed in a study of response to subunit inactivated influenza vaccine (dated by TCRdb to between 2017 and 2018). Looking at the study overall: To follow how T cells responded to a trivalent subunit inactivated influenza vaccine, the researchers relied on deep quantitative profiling of the T cell receptor repertoire.

Library generation was performed with RT-PCR. The data were produced on an Illumina HiSeq 2500. TCRdb cleaned the public reads at Q25 with fastp, built clones with MiXCR and kept in-frame beta chains. Every distinct CDR3 protein forms one entry, paired with its most common genes and DNA. The sample records 150,000 to 200,000 distinct CDR3 sequences, around 10% of which are singletons. About a third of the sample comes from the top ten. Findings and caveats that apply to the study as a whole: According to the authors, only a limited number of new T cells may be recruited by each seasonal influenza vaccination.

The CDR3 runs 12 amino acids, cysteine and phenylalanine included. The DNA shown is the 36-base CDR3, in frame from base 1. V is pared back by 5 bases and J by 4 bases, with 12 bases lying between the germline termini. The germline V gene supplies CDR1 SQVTM and CDR2 ANQGSEA. About this clonotype: Its recognized antigen is unknown. No per-base quality is available; no much larger clone lies one base away.

Material: CD8+ T cells sorted from PBMCs, obtained about 23 months after vaccination. The source of this sequence is a man between 50 and 75 years old who received an inactivated influenza vaccine. Donor details come from another sample of the same person, matched by shared clones. The chain is made from TRBV29-1 and TRBJ2-7; the D gene is perhaps TRBD1, on 6 matching bases. The DNA sequence follows: TGCAGCGTTTTACAGGGTTCGTACGAGCAGTACTTC. Protein translation: CSVLQGSYEQYF.